Sequencing of this T cell receptor (beta chain) was carried out in a study of blood T cell repertoires in COVID-19. At the level of the study: T cells, B-cell-depleted T cells, or PBMCs provided the cDNA or gDNA that served as material.

Source study methods: How many nucleated cells were present was estimated from reference gene primer amplification. This table comes from immunoSEQ multiplex PCR, and its TCRdb copy is limited to in-frame clones, with some not included. V, J and clone size are taken as reported in that table, and D and trimming were inferred from the DNA itself. The data contain about 190,000 clones, 84% of them seen just once; the ten biggest clones take up 3.2%. Assignment of participants to cohorts was predicated upon participant-reported clinical history. The study counted Cohort 3 donors as recovered given two negative PCRs, clearance, or symptom resolution. The V end was cut by 5 bases, the J end by 8 bases, with 12 bases between. Per the germline V gene, CDR1 is LNHDA and CDR2 is SQIVND (reference sequence). This CDR3 comprises 12 residues.

The material sequenced was PBMCs or T cells enriched from blood (not recorded which). This receptor was identified in a young woman who had recovered from COVID-19. The rearrangement uses TRBV19 and TRBJ1-1; D may be TRBD1 (5 bases). In nucleotides, the CDR3 is TGTGCCAGTAGTCTTAGACAGACAGAAGCTTTCTTT. It encodes CASSLRQTEAFF.